This T cell receptor beta chain was identified during a study of shared clonotypes between healthy human individuals. Study as a whole: Each donor's CD8 memory used one plate, CD8 naive two, each CD4 subset three. Regarding the study as a whole: Shared across a few donors were around 5% of the naive CD4 clonotypes.

With 5 bases clipped from V and 3 bases from J, the junction kept 5 bases outside the gene matches. This CDR3 is 15 amino acids long. The germline gives CDR1 MNHEY, CDR2 SMNVEV (reference sequence). To note about this clone: Its specificity is unknown.

Measured with immunoSEQ multiplex PCR; TCRdb has only the in-frame clones, and not every one. The data hold approximately 2,200,000 clones, with just over 90% observed a single time. CD45RO negativity and positive selection for CCR7 defined naive CD8 cells, a population that excluded terminally differentiated effector memory CD45RA+ cells. The chain is built from TRBV27 and TRBJ2-2; 8 nucleotides agree with TRBD1. This sequence was found in a man aged 18 to 29 in good health. Some clones in this sample may be carry-over from other donors' samples. Sequencing used naive CD8+ T cells from PBMCs. The CDR3 here is CASSITGGYTGELFF. Here the CDR3 DNA reads TGTGCCAGCAGTATCACAGGGGGTTACACCGGGGAGCTGTTTTTT.